The entry that follows covers one T cell receptor beta chain sequence. No cognate antigen has been identified for it. There are no base qualities to consult, and no much larger clone falls within one base. This sample is part of a study of cytomegalovirus exposure and HLA in healthy donors (TCRdb year 2017). In the study overall: According to an earlier analysis of several hundred of the donors, about 179 million T cells yielded roughly 110 million unique TCR beta sequences and about 300 Gb of sequence data. An early release that covered fewer than 750 HLA-typed donors contained approximately 300 gigabases of sequencing data and about 84 million unique TCR sequences. The genetic ancestry cluster associated with self-reported Caucasian donors included over 80% of the 398 genotyped donors. The study was designed to test whether signatures of past pathogen exposure could be identified by cataloging public T cell receptors. The study used immunosequencing to profile the T cell repertoires of about 670 subjects and linked those repertoires to cytomegalovirus serostatus. Besides the first cohort of 500 to 700 subjects, a separate validation cohort made up of 90 to 150 different subjects was used. High-throughput TCR immunosequencing, statistical association of individual TCRs with disease status, and machine learning were combined to predict cytomegalovirus infection status. To study patterns of TCR occurrence, a later analysis re-analyzed previously published TCR beta repertoires from 666 donors and added high-resolution HLA genotyping. Rather than drawing on any new phenotypic data, the later analysis identified candidate immune exposures from TCR beta sequences and the way those sequences occurred across donors. An earlier analysis of fewer than 700 of the donors applied high-throughput TCR beta sequencing to assess whether each TCR beta V gene segment acted as functional or pseudogenic. Alongside the repertoire data, information on donor age, sex, ethnicity and CMV serostatus was compiled. A later genetic analysis took genome-wide SNP genotypes for about 65% of the 666 donors and used that subset as a discovery cohort. All discovery cohort repertoires had been generated on a single sequencing platform. Both class I and class II loci were covered by HLA typing, at four-digit resolution. Typing coverage varied by locus: roughly 620-640 donors for A, B, C, DRB1 and DQB1; roughly 560 for DQA1; over 600 for DPA1; 450 to 480 for DPB1. Several DR-DQ haplotypes were handled as single units for association and clustering because linkage in the cohort was strong. On average, roughly 240,000 unique TCR beta nucleotide sequences were sequenced per donor among more than 350 genotyped donors of the cohort, with roughly 18% of those sequences being non-productive. The full study reports these points: In this cohort, only TCR beta chains were sequenced, and detectable features were limited by the absence of alpha or paired-chain data. Sequencing depth was assumed to be roughly uniform across donors in the presence/absence analyses, though that assumption may not hold. When HLA alleles, especially DR and DQ, strongly co-occurred, TCR associations were difficult to assign to individual alleles. A further reported finding was that TCR beta sequences accurately predicted the HLA-A and HLA-B alleles for most subjects in the first cohort. A total of 150 to 200 TCR beta chains were listed by the study as associated with cytomegalovirus. CMV serostatus was the only immune exposure information available for the cohort. A later analysis reported that several top co-occurrence clusters appeared linked to parvovirus B19, influenza, CMV and Epstein-Barr virus. A few of the identified cytomegalovirus-associated TCR beta chains were confirmed in vitro to be specific for cytomegalovirus antigens. Because counts were too low, 15 to 20 rarely observed V segments, including chromosome 9 orphons, were left out of the earlier analysis of a few hundred of the donors. The classifier was reported to diagnose cytomegalovirus status with high specificity and sensitivity in both the original cohort and the validation cohort. In an earlier analysis of 587 of the donors, most TCR beta V segments appeared in productive rearrangements about 90% or about 30% of the time, broadly matching IMGT annotations. A later analysis found that HLA-associated TCR beta chains were more clonally expanded and had lower generation probabilities than equally common non-associated chains. Linkage disequilibrium might explain the correlated functional status among segregating V segments, but an unknown experimental factor could not be ruled out. In a later analysis, the rate of TCR association differed among HLA loci, with DRB1 alleles having the most associated TCRs and HLA-C alleles having the fewest. In a later analysis, most CMV-associated TCR beta chains were found to appear HLA-restricted, with HLA associations seemingly driven largely by CMV exposure. In a later analysis, about 16,000 TCR beta sequences were associated with specific HLA alleles at a false discovery rate of 0.05. V-gene and J-gene trimming of TCR beta chains was associated with a missense DCLRE1C variant in a later genetic analysis, and the association was replicated in an independent cohort. Because HLA typing was unavailable for some donors at each locus, only the typed subset was used in association tests. Some IMGT-functional V segments, including TRBV6-2 and TRBV6-3, could not be distinguished by the 87-base-pair reads and were therefore excluded. A cluster of highly shared sequence variants was judged likely to represent a technical artifact of the sequencing pipeline. According to the authors, the approach could potentially be generalized to other disease states and immunological phenotypes. While some public TCRs were present in many individuals, most TCR sequences turned up only very rarely across donors. In a later genetic analysis, fewer N-insertions in productive TCRs were reported among donors in an Asian-associated ancestry cluster than the 666-donor mean.

The library was obtained by the immunoSEQ multiplex PCR assay. For the multiplex PCR, a mixture combining 60 forward primers for TCR Vbeta segments and 13 reverse primers for TCR Jbeta segments was used. The CDR3 region of rearranged TCR beta genes was amplified from genomic DNA by a multiplex PCR assay. On the Illumina HiSeq System, the amplified TCR beta libraries were sequenced as 87-base-pair reads. Processing in the source paper ran as follows. Across the 600 to 700 repertoires, a later analysis counted some 81 million unique TCR beta chains, roughly 11 million of which were shared by at least two donors. To remove PCR and sequencing errors, raw reads were error-corrected and collapsed into unique sequences using a nearest-neighbor algorithm that merged closely related sequences. CDR3 sequences were aligned to IMGT reference sequences to assign V, D and J gene segments. Each retained sequence needed at least a six-nucleotide match to both a V gene segment and a J gene segment. Rearrangements were called productive when the CDR3 lacked stop codons and stayed in frame with V and J; all others were non-productive. Following IMGT convention, CDR3 was defined as the stretch from the second conserved V-encoded cysteine to the conserved J-encoded phenylalanine. Sequences without an unambiguous match to a single V gene segment were excluded from the earlier analysis of several hundred of the donors. An earlier analysis of fewer than 650 of the donors classified V segments as functional when productive rearrangements were above 56.7% and as segregating when the standard deviation between donors was above 5%. To diagnose cytomegalovirus status from the catalog of TCR beta chain sequences, a statistical classification framework was built. In a later analysis, TCR nucleotide sequences were compared against IMGT/GENE-DB human TR gene sequences so that V and J genes could be assigned. In a later analysis, CDR3 sequences and most-parsimonious VDJ recombination scenarios were assigned using the TCRdist pipeline. A later analysis defined each TCR beta chain by its CDR3 amino acid sequence plus V-gene family, and excluded reads lacking a unique V-gene family. As a way to deal with suspected cross-contamination and a sequencing artifact, a later analysis dropped approximately 590 nucleotide sequences that were highly shared and had low generation probability. In a later analysis, a clonal expansion index was calculated for each public chain from normalized within-repertoire ranks of inferred template counts. In a later analysis, generation probabilities were computed using a VDJ recombination model fitted to out-of-frame rearrangements, and the results were checked against IGoR. A later analysis scored TCR-TCR, TCR-HLA and TCR-CMV co-occurrence with hypergeometric tests, applying a repertoire-size bias correction to TCR pairs. To estimate false discovery rates, a later analysis permuted the HLA or CMV assignments 20 times. A later analysis grouped co-occurring TCRs with DBSCAN, adding TCRdist sequence similarity when clustering within HLA-allele-positive subsets. Repertoires with fewer than 30,000 or more than 120,000 public chains were left out of co-occurrence clustering, as were roughly five repertoires with anomalous nucleotide sharing. Entries here come from immuneACCESS through TCRdb and include only in-frame sequences with V and J called. Some clones fail to appear in such tables; in the studies checked, an unresolved V gene covers under half of the shortfall, and the cause of the remainder is unknown. The D gene and trimming were derived from the DNA, and the V and J assignments and clone size from that table. For this sample the table gives 100,000 to 150,000 clones, of which over 60% were detected only once. About 3% of the sample lies in the top ten.

In total, around 600 healthy bone marrow donors made up the cohort. At the time of sampling, every cohort member was nominally healthy, though immune exposures that went unrecorded were likely present. CMV serostatus was positive for 250 to 300 and negative for about half of the roughly 700 cohort members, and was not recorded for this donor. Each donor provided a peripheral blood sample, and peripheral blood mononuclear cells were used for TCR beta sequencing. Genomic DNA was extracted from the blood cell samples with the Qiagen DNeasy Blood Extraction Kit. The CDR3 runs 16 residues from the cysteine to the phenylalanine. The CDR3 DNA has 48 bases and is translated from base 1. V is shortened by 0 bases, J by 4 bases, and the region joining them spans 12 bases. CDR1 and CDR2, looked up from the germline V gene, are ENHRY and SYGVKD.

The receptor's source is a human donor in good health. The V and J genes are TRBV10-3 and TRBJ2-2; the D gene is perhaps TRBD2, on 6 matching bases. Material: PBMCs. The nucleotides read TGTGCCATCAGTGAGTCGACTCGGGGGAGCACCGGGGAGCTGTTTTTT. The encoded protein is CAISESTRGSTGELFF.